This record concerns one TCR beta chain sequence. TCRdb's table, derived via immunoSEQ multiplex PCR, lists solely in-frame clones and lacks some. Counted here are some 250,000 clones, around 93% occurring once; the ten biggest clones make up 0.55%. The sample belongs to a study of T cell responses to AZD1222 COVID-19 vaccine. Losses at the gene ends were 4 bases for V and 4 bases for J; bases not matched to a gene: 3. This CDR3 contains 14 residues. CDR1 and CDR2 (germline): KGHDR, SFDVKD. This sequence was found in an adult who received the AZD1222 COVID-19 vaccine. The chain carries TRBV24-1 and TRBJ1-2, with TRBD1 matching 9 bases. Here the sequenced sample was peripheral blood, taken 28 days after the second AZD1222 dose. The CDR3 spells CATSDRDRAYGYTF. For the CDR3, the DNA is TGTGCCACCAGTGACCGGGACAGGGCCTATGGCTACACCTTC.